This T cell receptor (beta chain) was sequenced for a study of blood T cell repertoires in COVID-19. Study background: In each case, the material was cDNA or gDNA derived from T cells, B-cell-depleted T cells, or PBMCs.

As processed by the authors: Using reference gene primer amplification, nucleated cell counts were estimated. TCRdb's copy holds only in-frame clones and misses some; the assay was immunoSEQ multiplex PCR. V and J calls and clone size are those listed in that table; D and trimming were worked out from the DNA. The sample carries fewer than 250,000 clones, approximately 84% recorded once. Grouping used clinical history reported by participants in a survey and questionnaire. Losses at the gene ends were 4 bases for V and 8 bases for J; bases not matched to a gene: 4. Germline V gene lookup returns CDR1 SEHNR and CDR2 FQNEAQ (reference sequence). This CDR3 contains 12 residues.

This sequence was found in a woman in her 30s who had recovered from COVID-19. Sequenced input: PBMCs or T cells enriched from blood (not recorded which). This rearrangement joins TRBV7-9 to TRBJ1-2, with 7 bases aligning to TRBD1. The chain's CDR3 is CASSSYRGGYTF. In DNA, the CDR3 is TGTGCCAGCAGCTCCTACAGGGGCGGCTACACCTTC.